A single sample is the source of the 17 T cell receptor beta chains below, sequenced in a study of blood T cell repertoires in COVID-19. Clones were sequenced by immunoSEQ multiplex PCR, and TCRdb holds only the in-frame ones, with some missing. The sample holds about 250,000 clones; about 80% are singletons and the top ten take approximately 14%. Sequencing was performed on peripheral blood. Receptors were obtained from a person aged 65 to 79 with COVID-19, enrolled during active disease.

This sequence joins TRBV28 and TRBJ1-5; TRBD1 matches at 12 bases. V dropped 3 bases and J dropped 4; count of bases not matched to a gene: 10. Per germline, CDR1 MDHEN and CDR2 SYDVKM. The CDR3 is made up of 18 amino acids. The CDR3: CASSFGTGGAVGNQPQHF. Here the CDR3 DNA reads TGTGCCAGCAGTTTCGGGACAGGGGGCGCAGTAGGAAATCAGCCCCAGCATTTT.

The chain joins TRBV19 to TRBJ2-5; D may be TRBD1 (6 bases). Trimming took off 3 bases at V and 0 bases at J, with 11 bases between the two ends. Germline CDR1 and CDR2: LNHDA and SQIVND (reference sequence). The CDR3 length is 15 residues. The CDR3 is CASSISGENQETQYF. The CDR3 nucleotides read TGTGCCAGTAGTATCTCAGGGGAAAACCAAGAGACCCAGTACTTC.

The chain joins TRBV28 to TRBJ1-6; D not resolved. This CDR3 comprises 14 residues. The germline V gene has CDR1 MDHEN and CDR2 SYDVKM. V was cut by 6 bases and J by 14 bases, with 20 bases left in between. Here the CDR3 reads CASRVGLPGVALHF. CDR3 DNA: TGTGCCAGCAGGGTAGGGCTCCCGGGAGTCGCCCTCCACTTT.

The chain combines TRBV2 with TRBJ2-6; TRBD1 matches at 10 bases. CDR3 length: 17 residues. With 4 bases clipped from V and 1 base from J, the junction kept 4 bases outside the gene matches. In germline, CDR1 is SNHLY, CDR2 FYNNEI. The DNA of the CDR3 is TGTGCCAGCAGTGGGGGGACAGGGGTATCTGGGGCCAACGTCCTGACTTTC. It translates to CASSGGTGVSGANVLTF.

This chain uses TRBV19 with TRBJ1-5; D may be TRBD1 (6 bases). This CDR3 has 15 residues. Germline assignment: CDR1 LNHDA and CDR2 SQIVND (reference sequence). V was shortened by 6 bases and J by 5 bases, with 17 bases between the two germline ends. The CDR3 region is CASRTAGTSHQPQHF. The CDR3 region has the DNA TGTGCCAGTAGGACAGCCGGGACATCTCATCAGCCCCAGCATTTT.

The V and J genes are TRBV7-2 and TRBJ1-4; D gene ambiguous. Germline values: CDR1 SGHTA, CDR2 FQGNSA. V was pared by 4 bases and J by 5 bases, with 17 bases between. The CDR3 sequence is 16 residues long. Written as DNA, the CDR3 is TGTGCCAGCAGCTCTCGGGTGGCAAAGGCGAATGAAAAACTGTTTTTT. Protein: CASSSRVAKANEKLFF.

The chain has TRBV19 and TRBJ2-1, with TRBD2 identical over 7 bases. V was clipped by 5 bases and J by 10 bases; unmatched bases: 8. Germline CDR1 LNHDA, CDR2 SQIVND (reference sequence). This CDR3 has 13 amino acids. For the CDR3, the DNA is TGTGCCAGTAGTCGGGACTACGTTCGAGAGCAGTTCTTC. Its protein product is CASSRDYVREQFF.

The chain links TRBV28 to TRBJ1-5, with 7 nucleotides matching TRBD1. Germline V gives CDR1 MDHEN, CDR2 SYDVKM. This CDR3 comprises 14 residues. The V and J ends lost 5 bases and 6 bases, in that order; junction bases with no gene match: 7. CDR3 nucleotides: TGTGCCAGCAGTAACAGGGGCTCTGGTCAGCCCCAGCATTTT. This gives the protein CASSNRGSGQPQHF.

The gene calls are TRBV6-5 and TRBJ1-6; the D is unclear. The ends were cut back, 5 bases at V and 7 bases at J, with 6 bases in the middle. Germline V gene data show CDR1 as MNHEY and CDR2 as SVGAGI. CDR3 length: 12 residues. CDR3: CASSQLNSPLHF. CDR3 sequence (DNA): TGTGCCAGCAGTCAACTGAATTCACCCCTCCACTTT.

In nucleotides, the CDR3 is TGTGCCAGCAGCCCACAAGGGGGGGCTCGGGGAGAGACCCAGTACTTC. This sequence encodes CASSPQGGARGETQYF. This chain joins TRBV7-2 and TRBJ2-5; tentatively, D is TRBD2 (7 bases). CDR3 size: 16 residues. V lost 5 bases, J lost 4 bases, and 20 bases lay in between. Germline V lookup: CDR1 SGHTA, CDR2 FQGNSA.

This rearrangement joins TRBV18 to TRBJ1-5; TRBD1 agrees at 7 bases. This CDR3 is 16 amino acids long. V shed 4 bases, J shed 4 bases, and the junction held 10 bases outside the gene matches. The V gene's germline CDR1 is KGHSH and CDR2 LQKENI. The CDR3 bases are TGTGCCAGCTCACAAACAGGGGCGGTCGGGAATCAGCCCCAGCATTTT. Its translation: CASSQTGAVGNQPQHF.

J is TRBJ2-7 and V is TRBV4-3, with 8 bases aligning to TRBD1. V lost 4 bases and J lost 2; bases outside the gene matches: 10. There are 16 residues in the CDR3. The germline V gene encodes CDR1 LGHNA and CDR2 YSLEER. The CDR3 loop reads CASSPGTGHSTYEQYF. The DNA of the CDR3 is TGCGCCAGCAGCCCTGGGACAGGACATTCTACCTACGAGCAGTACTTC.

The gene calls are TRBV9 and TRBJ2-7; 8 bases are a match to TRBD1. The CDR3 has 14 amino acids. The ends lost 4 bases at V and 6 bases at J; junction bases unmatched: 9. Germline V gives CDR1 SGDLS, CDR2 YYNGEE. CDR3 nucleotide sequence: TGTGCCAGCAGCCCACGACAGGGGTCGGGCGAGCAGTACTTC. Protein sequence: CASSPRQGSGEQYF.

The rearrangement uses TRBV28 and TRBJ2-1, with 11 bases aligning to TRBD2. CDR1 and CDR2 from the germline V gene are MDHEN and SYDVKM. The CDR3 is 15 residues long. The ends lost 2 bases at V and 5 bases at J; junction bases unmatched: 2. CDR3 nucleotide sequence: TGTGCCAGCAGTTTACTAGCGGGAGGCAACAATGAGCAGTTCTTC. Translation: CASSLLAGGNNEQFF.

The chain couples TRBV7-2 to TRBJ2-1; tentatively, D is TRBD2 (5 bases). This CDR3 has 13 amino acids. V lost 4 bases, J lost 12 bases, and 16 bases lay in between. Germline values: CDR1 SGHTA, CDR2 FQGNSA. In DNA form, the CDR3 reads TGTGCCAGCAGCTCAGGACTCCTTGATAGGCAGTTCTTC. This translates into CASSSGLLDRQFF.

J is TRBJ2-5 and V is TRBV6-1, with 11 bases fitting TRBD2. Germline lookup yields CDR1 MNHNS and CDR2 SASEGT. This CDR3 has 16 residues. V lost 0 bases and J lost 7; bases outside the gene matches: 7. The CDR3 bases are TGTGCCAGCAGTGAAGCGGTAGCGGGGGGGCGGGGGACCCAGTACTTC. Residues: CASSEAVAGGRGTQYF.

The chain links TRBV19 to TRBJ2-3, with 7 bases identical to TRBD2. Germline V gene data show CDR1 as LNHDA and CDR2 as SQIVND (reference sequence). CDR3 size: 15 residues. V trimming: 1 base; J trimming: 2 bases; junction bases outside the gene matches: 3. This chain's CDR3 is CASSIAGGDTDTQYF. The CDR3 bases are TGTGCCAGTAGTATAGCGGGGGGAGACACAGATACGCAGTATTTT. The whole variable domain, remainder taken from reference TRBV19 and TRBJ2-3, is DGGITQSPKYLFRKEGQNVTLSCEQNLNHDAMYWYRQDPGQGLRLIYYSQIVNDFQKGDIAEGYSVSREKKESFPLTVTSAQKNPTAFYLCASSIAGGDTDTQYFGPGTRLTVL.